This is a list of T cell receptor beta chains from one sample in a study of shared clonotypes between healthy human individuals. The table came from immunoSEQ multiplex PCR; TCRdb's copy has only in-frame clones and leaves some out. The repertoire holds more than 450,000 clones, with 79% as singletons. What was sequenced was PBMCs. Source of these receptors: a woman aged 40 to 50 in good health. Some clones in this sample may be carry-over from other donors' samples. The CDR3 runs from the conserved cysteine through the conserved F or W. Each record gives: J gene, V gene, clone size, D gene, CDR3 DNA, CDR3 protein. The D gene is left open where the match is weak. Rows give clone size only sometimes, using once, few, many, or a class for an expanded clone.

j_call: TRBJ1-1
v_call: TRBV29-1
clone_size: few
d_call: NA
cdr3_nt: TGCAGCGTTGAAGTGGTTTCTACTGAAGCTTTCTTT
cdr3_aa: CSVEVVSTEAFF

j_call: TRBJ2-7
v_call: TRBV4-1
clone_size: many
d_call: TRBD2
cdr3_nt: TGCGCCAGCAGCCTAATTACCGGGACTACCCTTTCCTACGAGCAGTACTTC
cdr3_aa: CASSLITGTTLSYEQYF

j_call: TRBJ2-7
v_call: TRBV9
clone_size: once
d_call: NA
cdr3_nt: TGTGCCAGCAGCGTAGAAGCCAGCCCCGACTACGAGCAGTACTTC
cdr3_aa: CASSVEASPDYEQYF

j_call: TRBJ2-7
v_call: TRBV7-2
clone_size: many
d_call: NA
cdr3_nt: TGTGCCAGCAGCTTAGCGAATTCGGACGAGCAGTACTTC
cdr3_aa: CASSLANSDEQYF

j_call: TRBJ2-6
v_call: TRBV27
clone_size: NA
d_call: NA
cdr3_nt: TGTGCCAGCAGTTTATACGTGGCATCTGGGGCCAACGTCCTGACTTTC
cdr3_aa: CASSLYVASGANVLTF

j_call: TRBJ2-7
v_call: TRBV11-2
clone_size: NA
d_call: NA
cdr3_nt: TGTGCCAGCAGCGCACTTAGGGCCTCAGTGGGCGAGCAGTACTTC
cdr3_aa: CASSALRASVGEQYF

j_call: TRBJ1-5
v_call: TRBV4-2
clone_size: NA
d_call: NA
cdr3_nt: TGTGCCAGCAGCCAATTTCGACGGGGGGACAAAAAGGATAATAGCAATCAGCCCCAGCATTTT
cdr3_aa: CASSQFRRGDKKDNSNQPQHF

j_call: TRBJ1-6
v_call: TRBV5-4
clone_size: NA
d_call: NA
cdr3_nt: TGTGCCAGCAGCTTGGGGACAGAGAATTCACCCCTCCACTTT
cdr3_aa: CASSLGTENSPLHF

j_call: TRBJ2-1
v_call: TRBV18
clone_size: NA
d_call: NA
cdr3_nt: TGTGCCAGCTCACGAGGGTCTTTGGATGAGCAGTTCTTC
cdr3_aa: CASSRGSLDEQFF

j_call: TRBJ2-2
v_call: TRBV21-1
clone_size: NA
d_call: NA
cdr3_nt: TGTGCCAGCAGCCAAAAAAGAGCCGCCTCGAACACCGGGGAGCTGTTTTTT
cdr3_aa: CASSQKRAASNTGELFF

j_call: TRBJ1-2
v_call: TRBV5-1
clone_size: NA
d_call: NA
cdr3_nt: TGCGCCAGCAGCTTGGGGATTGGGGGCAGGGATGGCTACACCTTC
cdr3_aa: CASSLGIGGRDGYTF

j_call: TRBJ1-2
v_call: TRBV7-8
clone_size: NA
d_call: NA
cdr3_nt: TGTGCCAGCAGTCCCACCGGGACGGACTATGGCTACACCTTC
cdr3_aa: CASSPTGTDYGYTF

j_call: TRBJ1-1
v_call: TRBV29-1
clone_size: NA
d_call: TRBD1
cdr3_nt: TGCAGCGTTGAAGGGGGACAGGGCACTGAAGCTTTCTTT
cdr3_aa: CSVEGGQGTEAFF

j_call: TRBJ2-3
v_call: TRBV9
clone_size: NA
d_call: NA
cdr3_nt: TGTGCCAGCAGCGTACACAGTAGCACAGATACGCAGTATTTT
cdr3_aa: CASSVHSSTDTQYF

j_call: TRBJ2-1
v_call: TRBV28
clone_size: NA
d_call: TRBD2
cdr3_nt: TGTGCCAGCAGTCCTAGCGGGAGCAGGGAATGGGAGCAGTTCTTC
cdr3_aa: CASSPSGSREWEQFF

j_call: TRBJ2-5
v_call: TRBV5-1
clone_size: NA
d_call: NA
cdr3_nt: TGCGCCAGCAGCCCGGATAGTCGGGAGACCCAGTACTTC
cdr3_aa: CASSPDSRETQYF

j_call: TRBJ1-2
v_call: TRBV19
clone_size: NA
d_call: NA
cdr3_nt: TGTGCCAGTAGCGTACAGGGAGGGCGGGGCTACACCTTC
cdr3_aa: CASSVQGGRGYTF

j_call: TRBJ2-1
v_call: TRBV11-2
clone_size: NA
d_call: TRBD2
cdr3_nt: TGTGCCAGCAGCCGAATTTCTAGCGGAGCCTACAATGAGCAGTTCTTC
cdr3_aa: CASSRISSGAYNEQFF

j_call: TRBJ2-1
v_call: TRBV19
clone_size: few
d_call: NA
cdr3_nt: TGTGCCAGTAGTATAGATCGATTCGATAGGGGACCCTACAATGAGCAGTTCTTC
cdr3_aa: CASSIDRFDRGPYNEQFF

j_call: TRBJ2-7
v_call: TRBV7-2
clone_size: NA
d_call: NA
cdr3_nt: TGTGCCAGCAGCTTAGACTATACCTACGAGCAGTACTTC
cdr3_aa: CASSLDYTYEQYF

j_call: TRBJ2-3
v_call: TRBV5-1
clone_size: NA
d_call: TRBD2
cdr3_nt: TGCGCCAGCAGCCCCCCGGTCGCGGGAGGGGGGGATACGCAGTATTTT
cdr3_aa: CASSPPVAGGGDTQYF

j_call: TRBJ2-1
v_call: TRBV7-8
clone_size: NA
d_call: NA
cdr3_nt: TGTGCCAGCAGTTTATACCTCCCGAGCTCCTACAATGAGCAGTTCTTC
cdr3_aa: CASSLYLPSSYNEQFF

j_call: TRBJ2-3
v_call: TRBV6-5
clone_size: NA
d_call: NA
cdr3_nt: TGTGCCAGCAGTCCTCGGGAGTCGCAGGCAGATACGCAGTATTTT
cdr3_aa: CASSPRESQADTQYF

j_call: TRBJ2-5
v_call: TRBV5-1
clone_size: once
d_call: TRBD1
cdr3_nt: TGCGCCAGCAGCTTGGAGGCAGGGGGACGCCAAGAGACCCAGTACTTC
cdr3_aa: CASSLEAGGRQETQYF

j_call: TRBJ2-1
v_call: TRBV28
clone_size: NA
d_call: TRBD1
cdr3_nt: TGTGCCAGCAGCGCAGGGGGCATGAGCTACAATGAGCAGTTCTTC
cdr3_aa: CASSAGGMSYNEQFF

j_call: TRBJ1-6
v_call: TRBV5-4
clone_size: NA
d_call: TRBD1
cdr3_nt: TGTGCCAGCAGCTTGGAGGACAGGGAAAATTCACCCCTCCACTTT
cdr3_aa: CASSLEDRENSPLHF

j_call: TRBJ2-1
v_call: TRBV7-9
clone_size: few
d_call: TRBD1
cdr3_nt: TGTGCCAGCAGTAGTCGGGACAGGGGTCTCTACAATGAGCAGTTCTTC
cdr3_aa: CASSSRDRGLYNEQFF

j_call: TRBJ2-7
v_call: TRBV28
clone_size: NA
d_call: TRBD1
cdr3_nt: TGTGCCAGCAGTTCACAGACAGGGTTGGGGCTCGGCTACGAGCAGTACTTC
cdr3_aa: CASSSQTGLGLGYEQYF

j_call: TRBJ2-1
v_call: TRBV9
clone_size: few
d_call: TRBD2
cdr3_nt: TGTGCCAGCAGCGGCCTTTCACTAGCGGGCAGGAATGAGCAGTTCTTC
cdr3_aa: CASSGLSLAGRNEQFF

j_call: TRBJ2-2
v_call: TRBV2
clone_size: NA
d_call: NA
cdr3_nt: TGTGCCAGCAGCGTGGGGCCTTTCGTAACCGGGGAGCTGTTTTTT
cdr3_aa: CASSVGPFVTGELFF

j_call: TRBJ2-7
v_call: TRBV11-1
clone_size: NA
d_call: TRBD1
cdr3_nt: TGTGCCAGCAGCCCCCGGACAGGGGGCTTCCCCTACGAGCAGTACTTC
cdr3_aa: CASSPRTGGFPYEQYF